A single sample gave rise to the 11 T cell receptor beta chains below, sequenced in a study of blood T cell repertoires in COVID-19 (dated by TCRdb to 2018 to 2020). The library was obtained by the immunoSEQ multiplex PCR assay. TCRdb stores this immuneACCESS table with in-frame sequences only. Part of the clones is absent; in the studies checked, under half of the shortfall reflects unresolved V genes, and no reason is known for the rest. The sample includes 380,000 or so clones, with 85% to 90% observed a single time. The ten largest clones take up around 0.91% of the sample. The sequencing input was PBMCs or T cells enriched from blood (not recorded which). Receptors were obtained from a woman younger than 45 with acute COVID-19.

The rearrangement links TRBV7-2 to TRBJ2-7; D is ambiguous. The CDR3 spans 14 residues. CDR1 is SGHTA and CDR2 is FQGNSA in the germline V gene. V lost 1 base and J lost 3, with 10 bases in between. The DNA for the CDR3 is TGTGCCAGCAGCTTAGTACCCGAGCTCTACGAGCAGTACTTC. It encodes CASSLVPELYEQYF.

This rearrangement joins TRBV9 to TRBJ1-2, with D possibly being TRBD1 (5 bases). The germline CDR1 and CDR2 sequences are SGDLS and YYNGEE. This CDR3 spans 15 amino acids. V was cut by 0 bases and J by 2 bases, with 11 bases left in between. The CDR3 nucleotides read TGTGCCAGCAGCGTAGGTGGGGCCCAGAACTATGGCTACACCTTC. This codes for CASSVGGAQNYGYTF.

The rearrangement uses TRBV27 and TRBJ1-1; no clear D. Germline CDR1 is MNHEY and CDR2 is SMNVEV (reference sequence). V was trimmed by 7 bases and J by 3 bases, leaving 12 bases between them. CDR3 length equals 13 residues. The CDR3 DNA reads TGTGCCAGCACCCGCCCGGGGTACACTGAAGCTTTCTTT. Translation: CASTRPGYTEAFF.

The chain recombines TRBV15 with TRBJ1-2, with TRBD1 matching over 7 bases. Germline values: CDR1 LNHNV, CDR2 YYDKDF (reference sequence). The CDR3 is 15 residues long. The J segment lost 4 bases and the V segment lost 3 bases, leaving 8 bases of the junction unmatched. The CDR3 protein is CATSRDKWDSYGYTF. The CDR3 region has the DNA TGTGCCACCAGCAGGGATAAATGGGACAGCTATGGCTACACCTTC.

This chain links TRBV11-2 with TRBJ2-2; 10 nucleotides match TRBD1. Germline V gene lookup returns CDR1 SGHAT and CDR2 FQNNGV. J was trimmed by 5 bases and V by 4 bases; bases with no gene match: 10. The CDR3 consists of 17 residues. CDR3 region: CASSSSPGQGVTGELFF. CDR3 nucleotide sequence: TGTGCCAGCAGCTCCTCTCCCGGACAGGGGGTAACCGGGGAGCTGTTTTTT.

This chain links TRBV27 with TRBJ1-5, with 10 bases that match TRBD1. With V trimmed by 8 bases and J by 6 bases, 7 bases remained unmatched. This CDR3 has 14 amino acids. Germline CDR1 is MNHEY and CDR2 is SMNVEV (reference sequence). CDR3 nucleotides: TGTGCCAGCCAGGGGACAGGGGCTAGTCAGCCCCAGCATTTT. Protein product: CASQGTGASQPQHF.

This chain joins TRBV7-3 and TRBJ1-1; D is perhaps TRBD1 (5 bases). Per the germline V gene, CDR1 is SGHTA and CDR2 is FQGTGA. This CDR3 has 13 amino acids. V lost 5 bases and J 5 bases, leaving 12 bases between the germline ends. In nucleotides, the CDR3 is TGTGCCAGCAGCCCCTACAGGATGACTGAAGCTTTCTTT. It encodes CASSPYRMTEAFF.

The chain carries TRBV5-1 and TRBJ2-7; possibly TRBD1 for D (7 bases). CDR3 length: 14 residues. Germline lookup yields CDR1 SGHRS and CDR2 YFSETQ. V was clipped by 2 bases and J by 2 bases, with 11 bases between them. CDR3 amino acids: CASSFRGATYEQYF. The CDR3 nucleotides are TGCGCCAGCAGCTTCAGGGGGGCCACCTACGAGCAGTACTTC.

The rearrangement links TRBV5-5 to TRBJ1-6; D perhaps matches TRBD1 (6 bases). The germline CDR1 and CDR2 sequences are SGHKS and YYEKEE (reference sequence). Trimming took 3 bases from V and 3 from J, leaving 10 bases between them. CDR3 length: 15 amino acids. The CDR3 sequence is CASSSQGRYNSPLHF. The CDR3 DNA reads TGTGCCAGCAGCTCACAGGGACGCTATAATTCACCCCTCCACTTT.

This chain uses TRBV7-2 with TRBJ2-7, with D possibly matching TRBD1 (6 bases). The CDR3 sequence is 16 residues long. Looked up from germline, CDR1 is SGHTA and CDR2 is FQGNSA. Trimming left V 2 bases short and J 2 bases short, with 16 bases between. The CDR3 sequence: CASSLRLTTGAYEQYF. In nucleotides, the CDR3 is TGTGCCAGCAGCTTACGTCTCACGACAGGAGCCTACGAGCAGTACTTC.

The chain links TRBV6-4 to TRBJ2-2, with D possibly being TRBD1 (6 bases). V lost 2 bases, J lost 2 bases, and 9 bases lay in between. The CDR3 spans 15 residues. Looked up from germline, CDR1 is MRHNA and CDR2 is SNTAGT. The CDR3 region has the DNA TGTGCCAGCAGTGACGGACAGCCAAACACCGGGGAGCTGTTTTTT. Its translation is CASSDGQPNTGELFF.